This T cell receptor beta chain comes out of a study of PD-L1 blockade in urothelial cancer. Study information: Prior regimens of chemotherapy numbered 0 to 3 per patient.

The CDR3 has 14 amino acids. V lost 1 base and J lost 5, with 13 bases in between. CDR1 and CDR2 from the germline V gene are SGHNT and YYREEE (reference sequence). TCRdb's copy holds only in-frame clones and misses some; the assay was immunoSEQ multiplex PCR. The top ten hold under 4% of the sample, which has tens of thousands of clones, 82% seen once. The genes are TRBV5-4 and TRBJ2-7; tentatively, D is TRBD1 (6 bases). The source material was PBMCs, sampled around atezolizumab (anti-PD-L1) treatment. The clonotype comes from a man aged 65 to 85 with urothelial cancer. CDR3 nucleotide sequence: TGTGCCAGCAGCTTGTCAGCAGGGGCCCACGAGCAGTACTTC. It specifies CASSLSAGAHEQYF.